This T cell receptor (beta chain) was identified during a study of blood T cell repertoires in COVID-19. Looking at the study overall: PBMCs, B-cell-depleted T cells, or T cells provided the cDNA or gDNA that made up the material.

In the study's own analysis: Estimated nucleated cell counts came from reference gene primer amplification. TCRdb keeps only in-frame clones here, not all; method: immunoSEQ multiplex PCR. V and J calls and clone size follow that table, whereas D and trimming were derived from the DNA. Found here are 110,000 to 150,000 clones, 80% to 90% of them singletons; the top ten hold around 3.3%. The V end lost 3 bases, the J end lost 7 bases, and 8 bases lay between the germline ends. This CDR3 contains 11 residues. The germline CDR1 and CDR2 sequences are DFQATT and SNEGSKA (reference sequence). The genes are TRBV20-1 and TRBJ2-3, with D unresolved. The material sequenced was peripheral blood. This receptor was taken from a woman aged 60-75 years with active COVID-19. CDR3 bases: TGCAGTGCTAGGGGTGGGCATACGCAGTATTTT. It codes for CSARGGHTQYF.